This T cell receptor (beta chain) emerged from a study of blood T cell repertoires in COVID-19. Overall study: From the United States, Italy and Spain came samples of acute and convalescent COVID-19. PBMCs, B-cell-depleted T cells, or T cells provided the cDNA or gDNA that made up the material.

Original methodology: Estimated nucleated cell counts came from reference gene primer amplification. Measured with immunoSEQ multiplex PCR; TCRdb has only the in-frame clones, and not every one. V and J calls and clone size are given by that table; D and trimming were obtained from the DNA. Of 160,000 or so clones listed, just under 80% are singletons. There are 15 residues in the CDR3. V lost 5 bases and J 6 bases, leaving 19 bases between the germline ends. Germline lookup yields CDR1 MNHEY and CDR2 SVGAGI. The chain combines TRBV6-5 with TRBJ1-1; a weak D match, TRBD1 (5 bases). The sequence derives from an elderly woman with acute or convalescent COVID-19. Sequences were obtained from peripheral blood. In DNA form, the CDR3 reads TGTGCCAGCAGTCCCAGGGTCGGGGGGTCGGCTGAAGCTTTCTTT. Its protein product is CASSPRVGGSAEAFF.